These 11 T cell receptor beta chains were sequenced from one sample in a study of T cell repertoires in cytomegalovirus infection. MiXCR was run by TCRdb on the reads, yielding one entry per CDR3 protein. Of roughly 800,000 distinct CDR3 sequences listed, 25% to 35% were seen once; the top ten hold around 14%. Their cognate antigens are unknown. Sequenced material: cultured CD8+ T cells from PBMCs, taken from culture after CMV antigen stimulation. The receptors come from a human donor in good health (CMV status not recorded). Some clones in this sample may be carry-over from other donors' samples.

The CDR3 DNA reads TGTGCCACCAGTGATGGTGCCGGGGAGCTGTTTTTT. Its protein product is CATSDGAGELFF. V and J are TRBV24-1 and TRBJ2-2; D is unresolved. Trimming left V 3 bases short and J 6 bases short, with 4 bases between. The CDR3 spans 12 residues. From germline, CDR1 is KGHDR and CDR2 SFDVKD.

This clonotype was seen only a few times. The CDR3, as DNA: TGTGCCAGTAGAAACGGGACAGGTATCTCTGGGGCCAACGTCCTGACTTTC. It translates to CASRNGTGISGANVLTF. The rearrangement links TRBV19 to TRBJ2-6; 8 bases are shared with TRBD1. This CDR3 has 17 residues. J was trimmed by 0 bases and V by 6 bases; bases with no gene match: 7. Germline values: CDR1 LNHDA, CDR2 SQIVND (reference sequence).

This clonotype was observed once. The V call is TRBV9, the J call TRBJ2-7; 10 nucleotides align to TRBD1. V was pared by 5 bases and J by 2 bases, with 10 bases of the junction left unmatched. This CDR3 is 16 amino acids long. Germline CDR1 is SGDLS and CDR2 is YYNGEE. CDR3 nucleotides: TGTGCCAGCAGTCCCGGGACAGGGGCGAGGACCTACGAGCAGTACTTC. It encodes CASSPGTGARTYEQYF.

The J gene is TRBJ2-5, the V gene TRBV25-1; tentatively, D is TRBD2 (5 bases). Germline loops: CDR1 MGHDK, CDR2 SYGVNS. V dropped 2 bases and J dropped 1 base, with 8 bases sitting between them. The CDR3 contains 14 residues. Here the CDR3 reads CASSERRPQETQYF. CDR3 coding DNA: TGTGCCAGCAGTGAACGGAGGCCCCAAGAGACCCAGTACTTC.

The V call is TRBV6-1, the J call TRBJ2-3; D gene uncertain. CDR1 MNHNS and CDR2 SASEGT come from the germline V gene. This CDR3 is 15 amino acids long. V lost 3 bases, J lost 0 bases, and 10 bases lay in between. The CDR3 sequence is CASSDGPTSTDTQYF. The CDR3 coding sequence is TGTGCCAGCAGTGATGGGCCCACTAGCACAGATACGCAGTATTTT.

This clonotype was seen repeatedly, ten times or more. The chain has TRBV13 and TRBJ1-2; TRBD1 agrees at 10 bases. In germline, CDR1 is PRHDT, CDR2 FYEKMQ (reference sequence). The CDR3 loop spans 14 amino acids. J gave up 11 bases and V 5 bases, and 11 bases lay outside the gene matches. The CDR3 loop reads CASSEPDRGRLYTF. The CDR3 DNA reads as TGTGCCAGCAGCGAACCTGACAGGGGGCGGCTTTACACCTTC.

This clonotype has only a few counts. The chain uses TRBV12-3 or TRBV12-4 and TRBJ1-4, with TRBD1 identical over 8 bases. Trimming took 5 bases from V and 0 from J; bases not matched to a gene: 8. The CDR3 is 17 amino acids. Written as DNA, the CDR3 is TGTGCCAGCAGTGCGATGGGGACAGGTGCAACTAATGAAAAACTGTTTTTT. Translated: CASSAMGTGATNEKLFF.

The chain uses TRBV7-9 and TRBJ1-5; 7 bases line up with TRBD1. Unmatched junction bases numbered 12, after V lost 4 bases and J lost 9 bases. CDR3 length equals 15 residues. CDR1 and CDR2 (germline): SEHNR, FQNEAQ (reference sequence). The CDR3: CASSSAQGTRGPQHF. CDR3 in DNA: TGTGCCAGCAGCTCAGCACAGGGGACGCGGGGGCCCCAGCATTTT. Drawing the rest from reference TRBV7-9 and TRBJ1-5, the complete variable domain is DTGVSQNPRHKITKRGQNVTFRCDPISEHNRLYWYRQTLGQGPEFLTYFQNEAQLEKSRLLSDRFSAERPKGSFSTLEIQRTEQGDSAMYLCASSSAQGTRGPQHFGDGTRLSIL.

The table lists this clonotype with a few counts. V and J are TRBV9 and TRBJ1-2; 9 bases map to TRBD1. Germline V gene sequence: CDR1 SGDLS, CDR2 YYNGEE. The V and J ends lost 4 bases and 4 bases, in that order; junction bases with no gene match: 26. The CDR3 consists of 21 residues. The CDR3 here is CASSTRTGEASKGARSYGYTF. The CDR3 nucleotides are TGTGCCAGCAGCACCCGGACAGGGGAGGCGTCTAAAGGTGCCCGGTCCTATGGCTACACCTTC.

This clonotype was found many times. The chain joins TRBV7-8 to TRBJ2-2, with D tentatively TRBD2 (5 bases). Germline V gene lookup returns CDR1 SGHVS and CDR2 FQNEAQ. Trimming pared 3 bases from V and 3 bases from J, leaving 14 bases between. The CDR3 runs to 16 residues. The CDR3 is CASSFTLGKDTGELFF. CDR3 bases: TGTGCCAGCAGCTTTACCCTCGGGAAGGACACCGGGGAGCTGTTTTTT.

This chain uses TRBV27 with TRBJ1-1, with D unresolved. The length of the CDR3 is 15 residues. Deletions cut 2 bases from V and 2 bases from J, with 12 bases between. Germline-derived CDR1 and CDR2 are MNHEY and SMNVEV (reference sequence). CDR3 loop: CASSLAAIPNTEAFF. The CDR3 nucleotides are TGTGCCAGCAGTTTAGCGGCAATTCCTAACACTGAAGCTTTCTTT.